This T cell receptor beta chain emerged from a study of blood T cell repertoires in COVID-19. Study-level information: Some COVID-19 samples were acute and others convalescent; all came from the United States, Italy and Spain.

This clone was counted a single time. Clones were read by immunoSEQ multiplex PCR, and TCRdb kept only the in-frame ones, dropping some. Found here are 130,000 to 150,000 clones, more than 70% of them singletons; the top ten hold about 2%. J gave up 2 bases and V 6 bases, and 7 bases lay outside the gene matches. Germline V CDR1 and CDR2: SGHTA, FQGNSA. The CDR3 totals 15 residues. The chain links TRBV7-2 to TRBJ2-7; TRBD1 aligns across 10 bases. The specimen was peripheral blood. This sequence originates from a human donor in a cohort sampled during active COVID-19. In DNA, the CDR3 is TGTGCCAGCAGGCTACCGGGACAGGGGACCTACGAGCAGTACTTC. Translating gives CASRLPGQGTYEQYF.